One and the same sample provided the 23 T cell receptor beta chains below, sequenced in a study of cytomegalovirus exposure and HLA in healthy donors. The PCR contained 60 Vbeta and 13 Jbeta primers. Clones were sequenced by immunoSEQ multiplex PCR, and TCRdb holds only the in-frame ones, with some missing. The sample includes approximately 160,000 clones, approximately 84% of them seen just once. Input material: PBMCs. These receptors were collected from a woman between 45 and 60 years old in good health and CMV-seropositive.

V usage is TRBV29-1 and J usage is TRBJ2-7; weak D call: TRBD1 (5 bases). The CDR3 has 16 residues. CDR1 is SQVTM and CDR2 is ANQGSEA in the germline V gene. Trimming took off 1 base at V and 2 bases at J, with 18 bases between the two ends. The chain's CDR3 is CSVEGEVDGQAYEQYF. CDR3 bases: TGCAGCGTTGAAGGTGAAGTGGACGGACAAGCCTACGAGCAGTACTTC.

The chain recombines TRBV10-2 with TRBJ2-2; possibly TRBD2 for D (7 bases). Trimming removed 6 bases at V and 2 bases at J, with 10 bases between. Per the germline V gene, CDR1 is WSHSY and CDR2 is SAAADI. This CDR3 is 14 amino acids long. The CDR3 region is CASRGGRNTGELFF. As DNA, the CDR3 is TGCGCCAGCAGGGGGGGGCGAAACACCGGGGAGCTGTTTTTT.

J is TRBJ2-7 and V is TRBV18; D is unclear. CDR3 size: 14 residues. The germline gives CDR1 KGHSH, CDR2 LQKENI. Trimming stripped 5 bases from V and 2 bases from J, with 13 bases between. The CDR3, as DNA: TGTGCCAGCTCAGACCCTGCACAGCCCTACGAGCAGTACTTC. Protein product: CASSDPAQPYEQYF. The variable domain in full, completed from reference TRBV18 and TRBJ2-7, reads NAGVMQNPRHLVRRRGQEARLRCSPMKGHSHVYWYRQLPEEGLKFMVYLQKENIIDESGMPKERFSAEFPKEGPSILRIQQVVRGDSAAYFCASSDPAQPYEQYFGPGTRLTVT.

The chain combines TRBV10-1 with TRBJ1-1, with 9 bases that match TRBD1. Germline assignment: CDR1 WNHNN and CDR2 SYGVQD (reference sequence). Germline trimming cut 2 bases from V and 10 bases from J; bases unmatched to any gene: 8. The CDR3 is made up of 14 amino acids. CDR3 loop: CASSETGGAGAAFF. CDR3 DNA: TGCGCCAGCAGTGAGACAGGGGGCGCCGGGGCAGCTTTCTTT.

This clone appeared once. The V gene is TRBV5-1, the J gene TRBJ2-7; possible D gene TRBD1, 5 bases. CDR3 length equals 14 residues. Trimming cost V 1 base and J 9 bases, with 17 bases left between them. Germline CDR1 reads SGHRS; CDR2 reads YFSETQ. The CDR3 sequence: CASSLSQGPSRQYF. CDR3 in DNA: TGCGCCAGCAGCTTGAGCCAGGGCCCCTCGAGGCAGTACTTC. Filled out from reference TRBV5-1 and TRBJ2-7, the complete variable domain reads KAGVTQTPRYLIKTRGQQVTLSCSPISGHRSVSWYQQTPGQGLQFLFEYFSETQRNKGNFPGRFSGRQFSNSRSEMNVSTLELGDSALYLCASSLSQGPSRQYFGPGTRLTVT.

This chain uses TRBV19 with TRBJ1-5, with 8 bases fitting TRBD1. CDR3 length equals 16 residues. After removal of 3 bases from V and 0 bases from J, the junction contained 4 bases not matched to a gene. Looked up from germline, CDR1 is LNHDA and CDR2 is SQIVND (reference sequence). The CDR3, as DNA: TGTGCCAGTAGTATGGGGGGACAGGCTAGCAATCAGCCCCAGCATTTT. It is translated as CASSMGGQASNQPQHF. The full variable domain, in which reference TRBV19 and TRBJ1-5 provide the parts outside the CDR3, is DGGITQSPKYLFRKEGQNVTLSCEQNLNHDAMYWYRQDPGQGLRLIYYSQIVNDFQKGDIAEGYSVSREKKESFPLTVTSAQKNPTAFYLCASSMGGQASNQPQHFGDGTRLSIL.

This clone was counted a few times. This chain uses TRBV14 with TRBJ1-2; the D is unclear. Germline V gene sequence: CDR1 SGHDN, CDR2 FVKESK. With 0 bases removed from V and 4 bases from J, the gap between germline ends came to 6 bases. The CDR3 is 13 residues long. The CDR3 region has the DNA TGTGCCAGCAGCCAAGATCAGATCTATGGCTACACCTTC. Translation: CASSQDQIYGYTF.

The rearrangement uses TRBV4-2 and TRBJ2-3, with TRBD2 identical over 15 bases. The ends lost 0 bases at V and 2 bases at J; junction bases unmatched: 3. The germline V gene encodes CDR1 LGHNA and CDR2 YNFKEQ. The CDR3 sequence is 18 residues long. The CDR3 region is CASSQEGLAGGSTDTQYF. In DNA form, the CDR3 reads TGTGCCAGCAGCCAAGAGGGACTAGCGGGGGGTTCCACAGATACGCAGTATTTT.

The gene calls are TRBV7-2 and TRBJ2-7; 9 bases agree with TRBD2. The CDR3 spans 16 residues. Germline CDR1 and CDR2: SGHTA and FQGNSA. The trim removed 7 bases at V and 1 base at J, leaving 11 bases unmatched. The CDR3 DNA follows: TGTGCCAGCATGTTTAGCGGGAGTTACGGATCCTACGAGCAGTACTTC. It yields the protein CASMFSGSYGSYEQYF.

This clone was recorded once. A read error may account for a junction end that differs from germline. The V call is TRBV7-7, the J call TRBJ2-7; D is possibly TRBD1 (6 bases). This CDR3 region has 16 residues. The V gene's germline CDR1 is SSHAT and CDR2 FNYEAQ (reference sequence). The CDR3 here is CASSPQLLGAMGEQYF. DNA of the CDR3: TGTGCTAGCAGCCCACAACTTCTGGGGGCTATGGGAGAGCAGTACTTC.

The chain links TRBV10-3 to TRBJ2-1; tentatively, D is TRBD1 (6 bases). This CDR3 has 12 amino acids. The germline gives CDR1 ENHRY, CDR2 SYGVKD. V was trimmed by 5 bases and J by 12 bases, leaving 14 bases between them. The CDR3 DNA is TGTGCCATCAGTTTTCGAGAAGGGGGGCAGTTCTTC. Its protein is CAISFREGGQFF.

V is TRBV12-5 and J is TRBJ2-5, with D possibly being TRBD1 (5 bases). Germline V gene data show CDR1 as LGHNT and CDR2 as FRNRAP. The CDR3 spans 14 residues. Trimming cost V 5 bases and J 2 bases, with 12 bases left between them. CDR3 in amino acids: CASGHQGRQETQYF. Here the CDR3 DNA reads TGTGCTAGTGGTCATCAGGGCAGGCAAGAGACCCAGTACTTC.

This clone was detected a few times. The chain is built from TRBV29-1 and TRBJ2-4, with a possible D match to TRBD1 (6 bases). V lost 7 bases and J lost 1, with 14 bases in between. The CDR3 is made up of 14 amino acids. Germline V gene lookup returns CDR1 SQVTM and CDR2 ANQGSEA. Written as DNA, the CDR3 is TGCAGCGCTACAGGGATGGGGGCCAAAAACATTCAGTACTTC. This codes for CSATGMGAKNIQYF.

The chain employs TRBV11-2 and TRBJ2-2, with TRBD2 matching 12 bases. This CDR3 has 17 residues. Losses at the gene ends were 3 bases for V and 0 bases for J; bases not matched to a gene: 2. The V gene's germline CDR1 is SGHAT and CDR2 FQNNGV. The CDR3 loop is CASSLASGRANTGELFF. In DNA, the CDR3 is TGTGCCAGCAGCTTGGCTAGCGGGAGGGCGAACACCGGGGAGCTGTTTTTT.

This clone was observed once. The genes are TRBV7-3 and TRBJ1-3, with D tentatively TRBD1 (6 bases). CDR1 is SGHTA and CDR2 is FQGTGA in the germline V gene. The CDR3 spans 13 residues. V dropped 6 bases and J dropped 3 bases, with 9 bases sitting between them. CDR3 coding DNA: TGTGCCAGCAGTCTAGGGGGTGGAAACACCATATATTTT. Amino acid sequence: CASSLGGGNTIYF.

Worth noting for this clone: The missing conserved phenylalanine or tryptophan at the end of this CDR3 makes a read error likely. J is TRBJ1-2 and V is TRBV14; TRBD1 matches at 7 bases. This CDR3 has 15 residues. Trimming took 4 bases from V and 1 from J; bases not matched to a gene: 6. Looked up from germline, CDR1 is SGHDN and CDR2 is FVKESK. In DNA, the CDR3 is TGTGCCAGCAGCCTGGCGGGACAGAATAACTATGGCTACACCCTC. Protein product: CASSLAGQNNYGYTL.

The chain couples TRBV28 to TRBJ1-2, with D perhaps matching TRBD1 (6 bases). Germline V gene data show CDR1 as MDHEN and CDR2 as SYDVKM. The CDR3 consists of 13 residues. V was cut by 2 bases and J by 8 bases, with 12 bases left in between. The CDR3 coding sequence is TGTGCCAGCAGTTTAGGGGGGGCGTACGGCTACACCTTC. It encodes CASSLGGAYGYTF.

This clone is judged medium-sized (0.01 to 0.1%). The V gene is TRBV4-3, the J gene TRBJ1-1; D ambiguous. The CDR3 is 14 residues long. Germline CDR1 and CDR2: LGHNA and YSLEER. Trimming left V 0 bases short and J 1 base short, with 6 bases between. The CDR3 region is CASSQERGNTEAFF. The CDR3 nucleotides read TGCGCCAGCAGCCAAGAGAGAGGGAACACTGAAGCTTTCTTT.

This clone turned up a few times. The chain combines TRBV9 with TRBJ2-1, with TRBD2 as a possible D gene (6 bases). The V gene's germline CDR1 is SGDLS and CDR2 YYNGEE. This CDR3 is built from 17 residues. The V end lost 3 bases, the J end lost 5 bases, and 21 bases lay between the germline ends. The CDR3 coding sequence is TGTGCCAGCAGCGCTGGGAGCCGGGACTTAAGACACAATGAGCAGTTCTTC. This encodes CASSAGSRDLRHNEQFF.

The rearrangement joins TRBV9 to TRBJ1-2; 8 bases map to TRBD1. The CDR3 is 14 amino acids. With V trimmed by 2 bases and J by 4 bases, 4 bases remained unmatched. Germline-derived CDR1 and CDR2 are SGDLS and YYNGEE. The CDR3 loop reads CASSVTGGGYGYTF. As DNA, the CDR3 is TGTGCCAGCAGCGTTACAGGGGGAGGCTATGGCTACACCTTC.

The CDR3 DNA is TGTGCCAGTAGACGACTAGCGGGGGGCACCGGGGAGCTGTTTTTT. This codes for CASRRLAGGTGELFF. The genes are TRBV19 and TRBJ2-2, with 13 bases fitting TRBD2. The trim removed 6 bases at V and 4 bases at J, leaving 2 bases unmatched. This CDR3 has 15 residues. The V gene's germline CDR1 is LNHDA and CDR2 SQIVND (reference sequence).

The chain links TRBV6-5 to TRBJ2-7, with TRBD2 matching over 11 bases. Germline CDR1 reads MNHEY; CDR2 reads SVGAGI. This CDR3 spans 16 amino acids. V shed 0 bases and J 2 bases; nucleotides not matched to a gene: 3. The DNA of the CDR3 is TGTGCCAGCAGTTACTCTCTAGCGGGGGGCACCTACGAGCAGTACTTC. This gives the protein CASSYSLAGGTYEQYF.

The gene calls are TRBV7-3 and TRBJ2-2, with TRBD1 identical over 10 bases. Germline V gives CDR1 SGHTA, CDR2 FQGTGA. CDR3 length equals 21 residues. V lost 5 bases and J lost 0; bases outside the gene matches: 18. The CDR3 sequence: CASSRAGTGAATLTNTGELFF. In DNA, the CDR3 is TGTGCCAGCAGCCGCGCCGGGACAGGGGCCGCTACCTTAACGAACACCGGGGAGCTGTTTTTT.